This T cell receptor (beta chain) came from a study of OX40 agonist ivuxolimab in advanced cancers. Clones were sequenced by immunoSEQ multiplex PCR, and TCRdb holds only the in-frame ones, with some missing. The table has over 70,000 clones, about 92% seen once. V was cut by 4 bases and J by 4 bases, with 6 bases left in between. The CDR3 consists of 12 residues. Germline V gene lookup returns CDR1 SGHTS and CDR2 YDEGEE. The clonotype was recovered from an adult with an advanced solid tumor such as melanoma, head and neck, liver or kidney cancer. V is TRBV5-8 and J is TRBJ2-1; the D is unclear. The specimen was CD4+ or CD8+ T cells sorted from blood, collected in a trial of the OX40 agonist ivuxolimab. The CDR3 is CASSNLYNEQFF. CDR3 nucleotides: TGTGCCAGCAGCAACCTATACAATGAGCAGTTCTTC.